The T cell receptor beta chain under discussion was sequenced for a study of blood T cell repertoires in COVID-19. Authors' data handling: Estimation of nucleated cell counts was performed using reference gene primer amplification. The repertoire was sequenced with immunoSEQ multiplex PCR; TCRdb's copy has only in-frame clones and lacks some. V and J calls and clone size are copied from that table; D and trimming were computed from the DNA. The top ten hold 4.9% of the sample, which has under 300,000 clones, approximately 86% seen once. V was cut by 3 bases and J by 2 bases, with 10 bases left in between. Germline V gene data show CDR1 as MGHRA and CDR2 as YSYEKL. This CDR3 is built from 14 residues.

The source is a woman aged 80 or over with active or convalescent COVID-19. The chain has TRBV4-1 and TRBJ1-1; the D is unclear. Sequencing was done on a sample of peripheral blood. The DNA for the CDR3 is TGCGCCAGCAGCCATCCCACACGAAACACTGAAGCTTTCTTT. The encoded protein is CASSHPTRNTEAFF.